The TCR beta chain under discussion was sequenced for a study of cytomegalovirus exposure and HLA in healthy donors (dated by TCRdb to 2016 to 2017). Concerning the study at large: A later analysis indicated that the 100 to 150 validation repertoires were generated on the platform also employed for the approximately 690 repertoires of the first cohort. The study combined high-throughput TCR immunosequencing, statistical association of individual TCRs with disease status, and machine learning to predict cytomegalovirus infection status. A separate validation cohort of about 110 different subjects was used in addition to the roughly 720-subject first cohort. The aim of the study was to test whether cataloging public T cell receptors could identify signatures of past pathogen exposure.

As to this clone: What this receptor recognizes is not known. Per-nucleotide qualities are absent, and no much larger clonotype sits a single base away.

From the cysteine up to the phenylalanine, the CDR3 has a length of 13 residues. Just CDR3 DNA is preserved here, 39 bases in frame from base 1. CDR1 and CDR2 are drawn from the germline V gene: SGHTA, FQGNSA. Trimming at the junction amounts to 5 bases on V and 8 bases on J, and the germline ends lie 15 bases apart. General conclusions and limits of the study: A later analysis lacked HLA typing for the validation cohort, so it scored co-occurrence in that cohort across all 110 or so repertoires. Of the cluster scores, about 94% were above 0 in a later analysis, which found that TCRs clustered in the first cohort also tended to co-occur in the 95 to 150 validation repertoires. In vitro tests confirmed that a few of the cytomegalovirus-associated TCR beta chains recognize cytomegalovirus antigens. In both the original and validation cohorts, the classifier was reported to diagnose cytomegalovirus status with high specificity and sensitivity. In the study, around 150 TCR beta chains were listed as associated with cytomegalovirus. Most TCR sequences were seen in very few donors, while some public TCRs were found in many individuals. It was suggested by the authors that the approach could potentially be generalized to other disease states and immunological phenotypes.

The donors belonged to the validation cohort of about 120 subjects, which was separate from the roughly 700-subject first cohort. Receptor amplification or capture employed the immunoSEQ multiplex PCR assay. On the authors' methods: A statistical classification framework was developed to diagnose cytomegalovirus status using the catalog of TCR beta chain sequences. Held by TCRdb, this immuneACCESS table contains in-frame sequences only and omits some clones. Under half of the omission traces to an unresolved V gene where checked; the cause of the rest is unknown. Clonal size and the V and J genes are those of that table, whereas D and trimming came from the DNA. The table for this sample lists almost 65,000 clones; roughly 91% of them were counted only once. The ten most abundant clones make up around 1.7% of the sample.

Sequencing was carried out using PBMCs. The sequence derives from a woman aged 18-29 years in good health and CMV-seronegative. The V and J segments used are TRBV7-2 and TRBJ1-2; the D gene is unclear. The CDR3 region reads CASSRTNRYGYTF. The DNA sequence follows: TGTGCCAGCAGCCGCACGAACAGATACGGCTACACCTTC. Full variable domain (CDR3 extended with the reference TRBV7-2 and TRBJ1-2 proteins): GAGVSQSPSNKVTEKGKDVELRCDPISGHTALYWYRQSLGQGLEFLIYFQGNSAPDKSGLPSDRFSAERTGGSVSTLTIQRTQQEDSAVYLCASSRTNRYGYTFGSGTRLTVV.